The 28 T cell receptor beta chains below were found in one sample sequenced in a study of blood T cell repertoires in COVID-19. Profiling relied on immunoSEQ multiplex PCR, and the TCRdb table lists in-frame clones only, not all of them. This table has over 55,000 clones, approximately 85% appearing once. Input material: peripheral blood. All receptors come from a human donor in a cohort sampled during active COVID-19.

The genes are TRBV18 and TRBJ2-1; D remains ambiguous. The CDR3 is made up of 16 amino acids. The V and J ends lost 1 base and 1 base respectively, with 11 bases between them. Per the germline V gene, CDR1 is KGHSH and CDR2 is LQKENI. DNA of the CDR3: TGTGCCAGCTCACCACTAGTGACTCCTTCCTACAATGAGCAGTTCTTC. Translation: CASSPLVTPSYNEQFF.

This clone was detected only once. The chain couples TRBV27 to TRBJ1-6; 8 positions agree with TRBD1. Germline CDR1 MNHEY, CDR2 SMNVEV (reference sequence). The CDR3 sequence is 15 residues long. V shed 5 bases, J shed 6 bases, and the junction held 6 bases outside the gene matches. The CDR3 spells CASSPRTGPNSPLHF. The CDR3 nucleotides are TGTGCCAGCAGTCCACGGACAGGGCCTAATTCACCCCTCCACTTT.

V gene TRBV4-3 combines with J gene TRBJ2-2; D remains ambiguous. The CDR3 is 16 amino acids. V dropped 2 bases and J dropped 7 bases, with 17 bases sitting between them. Germline loops: CDR1 LGHNA, CDR2 YSLEER. The CDR3 DNA reads as TGCGCCAGCAGCCAAAACCCCCATGGGCCCGGCGGGGAGCTGTTTTTT. It encodes CASSQNPHGPGGELFF.

This chain uses TRBV7-3 with TRBJ2-2; TRBD2 matches at 7 bases. This CDR3 comprises 15 residues. Germline V lookup: CDR1 SGHTA, CDR2 FQGTGA. V trimming: 5 bases; J trimming: 3 bases; junction bases outside the gene matches: 6. The CDR3: CASSTASGHTGELFF. CDR3 in DNA: TGTGCCAGCAGCACCGCTAGCGGACACACCGGGGAGCTGTTTTTT.

This clone was counted once. J is TRBJ2-1 and V is TRBV2; 9 bases map to TRBD2. J was trimmed by 8 bases and V by 7 bases; bases with no gene match: 12. Per germline, CDR1 SNHLY and CDR2 FYNNEI. The CDR3 contains 15 residues. The chain's CDR3 is CASTAGTSFTDEQFF. The CDR3 nucleotides are TGTGCCAGCACCGCCGGGACTAGCTTTACGGATGAGCAGTTCTTC.

This chain links TRBV24-1 with TRBJ2-5; 8 bases are shared with TRBD1. The trim removed 4 bases at V and 1 base at J, leaving 4 bases unmatched. Germline values: CDR1 KGHDR, CDR2 SFDVKD. The CDR3 is made up of 15 amino acids. The CDR3 loop is CATSEAGGPQETQYF. The DNA for the CDR3 is TGTGCCACCAGTGAAGCAGGGGGCCCCCAAGAGACCCAGTACTTC.

The chain links TRBV28 to TRBJ1-2; D possibly corresponds to TRBD1 (6 bases). CDR3 length equals 13 residues. V dropped 5 bases and J dropped 2 bases, with 9 bases sitting between them. Germline V lookup: CDR1 MDHEN, CDR2 SYDVKM. The CDR3 region is CASSAQGNYGYTF. The CDR3 nucleotides read TGTGCCAGCAGTGCACAGGGAAACTATGGCTACACCTTC.

The DNA for the CDR3 is TGTGCCAGCTCCCTCTCGGGCTCCTACAATGAGCAGTTCTTC. As protein: CASSLSGSYNEQFF. The chain links TRBV6-4 to TRBJ2-1, with unresolved D. Per the germline V gene, CDR1 is MRHNA and CDR2 is SNTAGT. V lost 8 bases to trimming and J lost 0 bases, with 11 bases between them. The CDR3 extends over 14 amino acids.

The chain uses TRBV30 and TRBJ2-7; a weak D match, TRBD2 (6 bases). Trimming stripped 2 bases from V and 6 bases from J, with 8 bases between. CDR1 is GTSNPN and CDR2 is SVGIG in the germline V gene (reference sequence). The CDR3 runs 11 residues. CDR3 sequence reads: CAWSRGFEQYF. The CDR3 DNA sequence: TGTGCCTGGAGTCGGGGGTTCGAGCAGTACTTC.

This chain connects TRBV5-5 to TRBJ1-3; no clear D gene. Trimming removed 1 base from V and 2 bases from J, with 10 bases in between. Germline V gene data show CDR1 as SGHKS and CDR2 as YYEKEE (reference sequence). The CDR3 runs 15 residues. The chain's CDR3 is CASSLTGSTGNTIYF. The CDR3, as DNA: TGTGCCAGCAGCTTGACGGGGAGTACTGGAAACACCATATATTTT. Combining the CDR3 with reference TRBV5-5 and TRBJ1-3 gives the whole variable domain DAGVTQSPTHLIKTRGQQVTLRCSPISGHKSVSWYQQVLGQGPQFIFQYYEKEERGRGNFPDRFSARQFPNYSSELNVNALLLGDSALYLCASSLTGSTGNTIYFGEGSWLTVV.

This chain uses TRBV7-2 with TRBJ2-7; a weak D match, TRBD2 (6 bases). Per the germline V gene, CDR1 is SGHTA and CDR2 is FQGNSA. The CDR3 runs to 15 residues. V lost 5 bases to trimming and J lost 6 bases, with 20 bases between them. CDR3 nucleotides: TGTGCCAGCAGCCGTACCAGCGGAGCGGGCTCCGAGCAGTACTTC. Translating it yields CASSRTSGAGSEQYF.

The chain joins TRBV7-2 to TRBJ1-1; 8 bases map to TRBD1. Germline-derived CDR1 and CDR2 are SGHTA and FQGNSA. With 4 bases clipped from V and 6 bases from J, the junction kept 13 bases outside the gene matches. The CDR3 contains 16 residues. Written as DNA, the CDR3 is TGTGCCAGCAGCTCAGAACTCGGACAGGGCCAGGCTGAAGCTTTCTTT. It codes for CASSSELGQGQAEAFF.

CDR3 nucleotide sequence: TGTGCCAGCAGCCAAGTTTTTTTGAGTGTGGACAGAATGAGGACTGAAGCTTTCTTT. Amino acid sequence: CASSQVFLSVDRMRTEAFF. The chain couples TRBV3-1 (or the pseudogene TRBV3-2) to TRBJ1-1; D perhaps matches TRBD1 (6 bases). Trimming removed 1 base from V and 5 bases from J, with 26 bases in between. CDR1 and CDR2 from the germline V gene are LGHDT and YNNKEL (reference sequence). The length of the CDR3 is 19 residues.

This clone was recorded once. V gene TRBV28 combines with J gene TRBJ1-2; D not resolved. V dropped 10 bases and J dropped 4 bases, with 13 bases sitting between them. Germline loops: CDR1 MDHEN, CDR2 SYDVKM. The CDR3 is 12 residues long. CDR3 nucleotides: TGTGCCACTCGGGTCTCCTCCTATGGCTACACCTTC. It specifies CATRVSSYGYTF.

V usage is TRBV5-6 and J usage is TRBJ2-1; TRBD1 is a possible D gene (5 bases). Trimming stripped 1 base from V and 4 bases from J, with 12 bases between. The CDR3 is 15 residues long. Germline CDR1 reads SGHDT; CDR2 reads YYEEEE. This CDR3 is CASSLIRARYNEQFF. The CDR3 region has the DNA TGTGCCAGCAGCTTGATCAGGGCCCGATACAATGAGCAGTTCTTC.

The chain links TRBV6-1 to TRBJ2-7; 8 bases are shared with TRBD2. The J segment lost 0 bases and the V segment lost 2 bases, leaving 3 bases of the junction unmatched. The CDR3 has 15 residues. The germline V gene has CDR1 MNHNS and CDR2 SASEGT. The CDR3 spells CASSEKRERSYEQYF. For the CDR3, the DNA is TGTGCCAGCAGTGAAAAGCGGGAGCGCTCCTACGAGCAGTACTTC.

The CDR3 region is CASSSGGRPNYGYTF. The CDR3 DNA sequence: TGTGCCAGTAGTAGTGGGGGCAGGCCTAACTATGGCTACACCTTC. The rearrangement joins TRBV19 to TRBJ1-2; possibly TRBD1 for D (6 bases). Trimming stripped 4 bases from V and 0 bases from J, with 12 bases between. This CDR3 has 15 amino acids. Germline CDR1 and CDR2: LNHDA and SQIVND (reference sequence).

This clone has at least ten counts. J is TRBJ1-1 and V is TRBV6-5, with 7 bases lining up with TRBD1. The germline V gene has CDR1 MNHEY and CDR2 SVGAGI. Trimming removed 8 bases from V and 10 bases from J; junction bases left unmatched: 10. The CDR3 has 12 amino acids. CDR3 amino acids: CASLGTARGAFF. The CDR3 coding sequence is TGTGCCAGCCTGGGGACAGCCAGAGGAGCTTTCTTT.

The chain uses TRBV5-1 and TRBJ1-5; 7 bases are a match to TRBD1. This CDR3 has 14 residues. V shed 3 bases, J shed 4 bases, and the junction held 4 bases outside the gene matches. Germline loops: CDR1 SGHRS, CDR2 YFSETQ. Written as DNA, the CDR3 is TGCGCCAGCAGCTCCGGGACAGCTAATCAGCCCCAGCATTTT. Protein product: CASSSGTANQPQHF.

This sequence joins TRBV4-2 and TRBJ2-3; 9 bases fit TRBD2. This CDR3 spans 17 amino acids. The V and J ends lost 4 bases and 0 bases, in that order; junction bases with no gene match: 8. CDR1 LGHNA and CDR2 YNFKEQ come from the germline V gene. The CDR3 coding sequence is TGTGCCAGCAGCCTGACCTGGAGCGGGGGGAGCACAGATACGCAGTATTTT. This encodes CASSLTWSGGSTDTQYF.

This clone occurred once. The V call is TRBV28, the J call TRBJ1-2; maybe TRBD1 (6 bases). The CDR3 covers 16 residues. The V end lost 2 bases, the J end lost 5 bases, and 18 bases lay between the germline ends. CDR1 is MDHEN, CDR2 SYDVKM, per germline. The DNA of the CDR3 is TGTGCCAGCAGTTTACTAACCCGGACAGACTTATATGGCTACACCTTC. Translated: CASSLLTRTDLYGYTF.

This sequence joins TRBV6-1 and TRBJ1-1, with 7 bases that match TRBD1. Germline V gives CDR1 MNHNS, CDR2 SASEGT. This CDR3 spans 14 amino acids. With V trimmed by 2 bases and J by 7 bases, 7 bases remained unmatched. CDR3 DNA sequence: TGTGCCAGCAGTGAACTTTGGGCAGGGGGTGAAGCTTTCTTT. Amino acid sequence: CASSELWAGGEAFF.

The chain has TRBV6-5 and TRBJ2-2; 9 bases agree with TRBD2. CDR3 size: 13 residues. CDR1 MNHEY and CDR2 SVGAGI come from the germline V gene. Unmatched junction bases numbered 2, after V lost 6 bases and J lost 6 bases. Here the CDR3 reads CASRKREAGELFF. CDR3 nucleotides: TGTGCCAGCAGGAAGCGGGAGGCCGGGGAGCTGTTTTTT.

The genes are TRBV6-5 and TRBJ1-1; D perhaps matches TRBD1 (5 bases). Germline loops: CDR1 MNHEY, CDR2 SVGAGI. This CDR3 is 14 amino acids long. With 7 bases removed from V and 0 bases from J, the gap between germline ends came to 12 bases. The CDR3: CASITPGVNTEAFF. The CDR3 DNA follows: TGTGCCAGCATTACCCCGGGGGTGAACACTGAAGCTTTCTTT.

This chain uses TRBV7-2 with TRBJ2-1, with TRBD2 matching 13 bases. Trimming removed 4 bases from V and 7 bases from J; junction bases left unmatched: 16. Germline CDR1 SGHTA, CDR2 FQGNSA. This CDR3 contains 19 residues. CDR3 amino acids: CASSSPGLAGPRYTNEQFF. CDR3 sequence (DNA): TGTGCCAGCAGCTCGCCGGGACTAGCGGGACCTAGATATACAAATGAGCAGTTCTTC.

The chain joins TRBV6-5 to TRBJ2-7, with 8 bases that match TRBD1. J was trimmed by 6 bases and V by 6 bases; bases with no gene match: 4. Germline lookup yields CDR1 MNHEY and CDR2 SVGAGI. This CDR3 is built from 12 residues. As DNA, the CDR3 is TGTGCCAGCAGCAGAACAGGGGGCGAGCAGTACTTC. Its protein product is CASSRTGGEQYF.

This clone has just one count. CDR3 coding DNA: TGCGCCAGCAGCCAAGATTCAGCGGGAGTCCCCGATACGCAGTATTTT. This translates into CASSQDSAGVPDTQYF. The chain combines TRBV4-1 with TRBJ2-3; 8 nucleotides line up with TRBD2. The CDR3 sequence is 16 residues long. Germline-derived CDR1 and CDR2 are MGHRA and YSYEKL. After removal of 0 bases from V and 6 bases from J, the junction contained 8 bases not matched to a gene.

Of note for this clone: The sample carries other DNA sequences with the same CDR3. The chain couples TRBV6-1 to TRBJ1-3, with D uncertain. CDR3 size: 15 residues. Trimming cost V 2 bases and J 1 base, with 9 bases left between them. CDR1 is MNHNS and CDR2 is SASEGT in the germline V gene. The CDR3 sequence is CASSESPSSGNTIYF. CDR3 nucleotide sequence: TGTGCCAGCAGTGAAAGCCCCTCATCTGGAAACACCATATATTTT.